This T cell receptor beta chain was obtained from a study of T cell changes during pregnancy in multiple sclerosis. The CDR3 runs 16 residues. The ends lost 8 bases at V and 6 bases at J; junction bases unmatched: 13. The germline V gene encodes CDR1 ENHRY and CDR2 SYGVKD. Here immunoSEQ multiplex PCR was the method, and the copy in TCRdb shows in-frame clones only, minus some. The sample yields 20,000 to 25,000 clones, 75% to 95% seen once. This sequence originates from a female donor with multiple sclerosis, enrolled in a pregnancy study. V usage is TRBV10-3 and J usage is TRBJ2-1, with 10 bases lining up with TRBD2. Sequences were derived from CD4+ T cells from peripheral blood mononuclear cells, sampled in the third trimester of pregnancy. CDR3: CAIRVSERGGSNEQFF. The CDR3 DNA reads as TGTGCCATCCGAGTATCGGAGCGGGGGGGCTCCAATGAGCAGTTCTTC.